This T cell receptor (beta chain) comes out of a study of blood T cell repertoires in COVID-19. The CDR3 runs 13 residues. Trimming took off 5 bases at V and 3 bases at J, with 10 bases between the two ends. Assay used: immunoSEQ multiplex PCR; TCRdb lists only in-frame clones, some missing. This repertoire shows some 180,000 clones, around 85% found once; its top ten account for more than 5%. The clonotype originates from a man in his forties who had recovered from COVID-19. The chain has TRBV12-3 or TRBV12-4 and TRBJ1-2; tentative D call: TRBD1 (6 bases). Source material: PBMCs or T cells enriched from blood (not recorded which). The CDR3 nucleotides are TGTGCCAGCAGTATGACAGGATACTATGGCTACACCTTC. Residues: CASSMTGYYGYTF.